Following are 21 T cell receptor beta chains from one sample sequenced in a study of blood T cell repertoires in COVID-19 (TCRdb year 2020). Library preparation used the immunoSEQ multiplex PCR assay. TCRdb stores this immuneACCESS table with in-frame sequences only. Part of the clones is absent; in the studies checked, under half of the shortfall reflects unresolved V genes, and no reason is known for the rest. This sample lists 60,000 to 85,000 clones; 70% to 90% were detected once. The leading ten clones occupy 11% of the sample. The sequencing sample was made of peripheral blood. These receptors all come from a man aged 60-69 years with COVID-19, enrolled during active disease.

This clone came up a few times. The chain joins TRBV19 to TRBJ1-4; TRBD1 matches at 9 bases. CDR1 and CDR2 (germline): LNHDA, SQIVND (reference sequence). The CDR3 extends over 15 amino acids. V shed 7 bases and J 7 bases; nucleotides not matched to a gene: 10. The CDR3 DNA reads as TGTGCCAGTACCCCACCGGGACAGGGCGTTGAAAAACTGTTTTTT. Residues: CASTPPGQGVEKLFF.

This chain joins TRBV4-1 and TRBJ2-3, with D tentatively TRBD2 (5 bases). The V and J ends lost 1 base and 5 bases respectively, with 16 bases between them. The CDR3 spans 16 residues. Germline V CDR1 and CDR2: MGHRA, YSYEKL. The CDR3, as DNA: TGCGCCAGCAGCCAAGCAGGAGGACCTAAGGGAGATACGCAGTATTTT. It translates to CASSQAGGPKGDTQYF.

This sequence joins TRBV11-2 and TRBJ2-7, with D tentatively TRBD1 (6 bases). The CDR3 contains 14 residues. Germline-derived CDR1 and CDR2 are SGHAT and FQNNGV. Trimming took 2 bases from V and 6 from J, leaving 14 bases between them. CDR3 coding DNA: TGTGCCAGCAGCTTACAGGGACAACCGGGCGAGCAGTACTTC. Its translation: CASSLQGQPGEQYF. The full variable domain, its missing parts supplied by reference TRBV11-2 and TRBJ2-7, is EAGVAQSPRYKIIEKRQSVAFWCNPISGHATLYWYQQILGQGPKLLIQFQNNGVVDDSQLPKDRFSAERLKGVDSTLKIQPAKLEDSAVYLCASSLQGQPGEQYFGPGTRLTVT.

CDR3 loop: CASSGGPGTLSNQPQHF. DNA of the CDR3: TGTGCCAGCAGTGGGGGCCCGGGGACTTTAAGCAATCAGCCCCAGCATTTT. The V and J genes are TRBV6-1 and TRBJ1-5, with a tentative D call TRBD1 (5 bases). This CDR3 comprises 17 residues. CDR1 and CDR2 from the germline V gene are MNHNS and SASEGT. The ends were cut back, 4 bases at V and 1 base at J, with 17 bases in the middle.

This clone was recorded once. The chain couples TRBV10-3 to TRBJ1-2, with 8 bases fitting TRBD1. V shed 9 bases, J shed 7 bases, and the junction held 16 bases outside the gene matches. Germline values: CDR1 ENHRY, CDR2 SYGVKD. There are 15 residues in the CDR3. The CDR3 DNA follows: TGTGCCATTGACCCTGGACAGGGTGAGGCGGTTGGCTACACCTTC. Protein sequence: CAIDPGQGEAVGYTF.

The rearrangement links TRBV28 to TRBJ1-2; 7 positions match TRBD1. Germline CDR1 is MDHEN and CDR2 is SYDVKM. This CDR3 contains 14 residues. Germline trimming cut 6 bases from V and 4 bases from J; bases unmatched to any gene: 8. In DNA, the CDR3 is TGTGCCAGCAGCCCAGCGGACAGGTTCTATGGCTACACCTTC. This codes for CASSPADRFYGYTF.

The gene calls are TRBV5-4 and TRBJ1-1, with 8 bases matching TRBD1. The CDR3 contains 16 residues. The germline CDR1 and CDR2 sequences are SGHNT and YYREEE (reference sequence). The J segment lost 7 bases and the V segment lost 0 bases, leaving 11 bases of the junction unmatched. In nucleotides, the CDR3 is TGTGCCAGCAGCTTGGCCGCGCAGGGGGCAGGAAATGAAGCTTTCTTT. As protein: CASSLAAQGAGNEAFF.

With respect to this clone: This may be a read error, as it is one base from a much larger clone. V is TRBV9 and J is TRBJ2-3, with a weak D call TRBD2 (6 bases). The CDR3 extends over 19 amino acids. Germline values: CDR1 SGDLS, CDR2 YYNGEE. Trimming removed 3 bases at V and 0 bases at J, with 23 bases between. This CDR3 reads CASSDWDSEILTSTDTQYF. For the CDR3, the DNA is TGTGCCAGCAGCGACTGGGACTCGGAAATCCTTACTAGCACAGATACGCAGTATTTT.

V usage is TRBV24-1 and J usage is TRBJ1-5; 7 bases are a match to TRBD1. The CDR3 totals 14 residues. V lost 5 bases and J lost 2; bases outside the gene matches: 2. Germline V gene data show CDR1 as KGHDR and CDR2 as SFDVKD. CDR3 nucleotide sequence: TGTGCCACCAGTGTTACAGGGGGCAATCAGCCCCAGCATTTT. Its protein product is CATSVTGGNQPQHF.

The CDR3 region is CASSPWGGEQFF. The CDR3, as DNA: TGTGCCAGCAGCCCTTGGGGAGGTGAGCAGTTCTTC. The chain links TRBV3-1 (or the pseudogene TRBV3-2) to TRBJ2-1; D possibly corresponds to TRBD2 (6 bases). CDR1 and CDR2 from the germline V gene are LGHDT and YNNKEL (reference sequence). V lost 4 bases, J lost 9 bases, and 10 bases lay in between. The CDR3 runs to 12 residues.

V gene TRBV14 combines with J gene TRBJ2-6; D is unclear. The CDR3 consists of 15 residues. V was cut by 1 base and J by 0 bases, with 4 bases left in between. Germline assignment: CDR1 SGHDN and CDR2 FVKESK. The CDR3 spells CASSQGSSGANVLTF. Written as DNA, the CDR3 is TGTGCCAGCAGCCAAGGGAGCTCTGGGGCCAACGTCCTGACTTTC.

The chain carries TRBV5-1 and TRBJ1-4; D is perhaps TRBD1 (5 bases). The CDR3 is 15 amino acids. Trimming removed 0 bases at V and 7 bases at J, with 13 bases between. Germline CDR1 SGHRS, CDR2 YFSETQ. The CDR3, as DNA: TGCGCCAGCAGCTTGGGGCGGACAAATCCTGAAAAACTGTTTTTT. This gives the protein CASSLGRTNPEKLFF.

The chain is built from TRBV7-6 and TRBJ2-3, with 9 bases aligning to TRBD1. With 5 bases clipped from V and 2 bases from J, the junction kept 11 bases outside the gene matches. The CDR3 is 17 residues long. Germline V gives CDR1 SGHVS, CDR2 FNYEAQ. The CDR3 DNA sequence: TGTGCCAGCAGCCCGTACGGGGGGACAGGGATCACAGATACGCAGTATTTT. Its protein is CASSPYGGTGITDTQYF.

A single count supports this clone. The CDR3 DNA is TGTGCCAGCAGCCAAGGAACGGGGGGCCCCCAAGAGCAGTTCTTC. Its translation is CASSQGTGGPQEQFF. This chain joins TRBV3-1 (or the pseudogene TRBV3-2) and TRBJ2-1; D is possibly TRBD2 (7 bases). Deletions cut 1 base from V and 10 bases from J, with 17 bases between. This CDR3 has 15 amino acids. Germline lookup yields CDR1 LGHDT and CDR2 YNNKEL (reference sequence).

The chain carries TRBV10-1 and TRBJ2-1, with 7 bases identical to TRBD2. The CDR3 covers 15 residues. V trimming: 5 bases; J trimming: 8 bases; junction bases outside the gene matches: 12. Germline values: CDR1 WNHNN, CDR2 SYGVQD (reference sequence). In DNA form, the CDR3 reads TGCGCCAGCAGTAGTCTTGGCGGGAGTTTCGATGAGCAGTTCTTC. This translates into CASSSLGGSFDEQFF.

The chain combines TRBV3-1 (or the pseudogene TRBV3-2) with TRBJ2-1, with 8 bases matching TRBD2. V was pared by 4 bases and J by 5 bases, with 7 bases of the junction left unmatched. Germline V lookup: CDR1 LGHDT, CDR2 YNNKEL (reference sequence). This CDR3 is built from 15 residues. The CDR3 DNA is TGTGCCAGCAGCCGCGGGAGCGGGGGAGACAATGAGCAGTTCTTC. It encodes CASSRGSGGDNEQFF.

This clone has more than one count but fewer than ten. V gene TRBV7-7 combines with J gene TRBJ2-2; 15 nucleotides match TRBD2. Germline V gene lookup returns CDR1 SSHAT and CDR2 FNYEAQ (reference sequence). V lost 5 bases, J lost 4 bases, and 2 bases stayed unmatched. CDR3 length equals 16 residues. The CDR3 sequence is CASSPGLAGGTGELFF. For the CDR3, the DNA is TGTGCCAGCAGCCCGGGACTAGCGGGAGGCACCGGGGAGCTGTTTTTT.

This sequence joins TRBV6-6 and TRBJ2-1, with D maybe TRBD2 (6 bases). CDR3 length equals 16 residues. Trimming left V 2 bases short and J 6 bases short, with 17 bases between. The V gene's germline CDR1 is MNHNY and CDR2 SVGAGI (reference sequence). In DNA, the CDR3 is TGTGCCAGCAGTTACGCGGGGACCCTTCTGGTCAATGAGCAGTTCTTC. This encodes CASSYAGTLLVNEQFF.

Written as DNA, the CDR3 is TGTGCCTGGAGCTCACTAGGGGGAGATACGCAGTATTTT. It specifies CAWSSLGGDTQYF. V usage is TRBV30 and J usage is TRBJ2-3; possibly TRBD1 for D (6 bases). This CDR3 comprises 13 residues. Trimming removed 3 bases at V and 5 bases at J, with 12 bases between. Germline V gives CDR1 GTSNPN, CDR2 SVGIG (reference sequence).

The chain joins TRBV5-1 to TRBJ2-3; 7 positions match TRBD2. J lost 0 bases, V lost 7 bases, and 5 bases had no gene match. The CDR3 covers 14 residues. Germline assignment: CDR1 SGHRS and CDR2 YFSETQ. The CDR3 nucleotides read TGCGCCAGCTCGACTAGCAGTAGCACAGATACGCAGTATTTT. It specifies CASSTSSSTDTQYF.

J is TRBJ1-4 and V is TRBV5-1; 12 bases are shared with TRBD1. This CDR3 region has 14 residues. Germline CDR1 is SGHRS and CDR2 is YFSETQ. Trimming cost V 6 bases and J 8 bases; bases outside gene matches: 5. In nucleotides, the CDR3 is TGCGCCAGCACCGAAGGGACAGGGGGCGAAAAACTGTTTTTT. This gives the protein CASTEGTGGEKLFF.